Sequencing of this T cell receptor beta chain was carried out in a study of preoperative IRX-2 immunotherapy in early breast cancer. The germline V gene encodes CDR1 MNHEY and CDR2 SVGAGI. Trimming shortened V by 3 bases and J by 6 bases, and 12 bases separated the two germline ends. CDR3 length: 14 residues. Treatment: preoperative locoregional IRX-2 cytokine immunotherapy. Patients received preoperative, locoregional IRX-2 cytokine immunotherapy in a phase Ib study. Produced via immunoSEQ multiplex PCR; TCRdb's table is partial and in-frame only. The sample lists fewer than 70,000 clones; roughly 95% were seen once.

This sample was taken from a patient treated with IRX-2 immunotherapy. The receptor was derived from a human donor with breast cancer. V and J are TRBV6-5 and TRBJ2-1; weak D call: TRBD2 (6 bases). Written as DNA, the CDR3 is TGTGCCAGCAGTTATAAGGCCGGGGGCAATGAGCAGTTCTTC. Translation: CASSYKAGGNEQFF.